This TCR beta chain was obtained from a study of shared clonotypes between healthy human individuals. As to this clone: Its antigen is still unknown.

The length of the CDR3 is 15 residues. The germline V and J ends were trimmed by 4 bases and 0 bases, with 11 bases remaining between them. Germline CDR1 reads SGHDT; CDR2 reads YYEEEE. Study observations and caveats: Naive CD4 clonotypes overlapped across a few donors at around 4.7%. Unshared clonotypes carried lower generation probabilities than those common to all four donors.

CD4+ cells underwent separation, giving CD45RA+ naive and CD45RA-negative memory subsets. The authors' processing: Junction-only immunoSEQ data arrived without quality scores, meaning filtering differed. Clones were sequenced by immunoSEQ multiplex PCR, and TCRdb holds only the in-frame ones, with some missing. Clone size and V and J calls were adopted from that table, with D and trimming inferred from the DNA. This table has roughly 2 million clones, 90% to 95% appearing once. Specimen: naive CD4+ T cells sorted from blood. This sample's subset: CD45RA+ positively selected. The clonotype was recovered from a man aged 18 to 30 in good health. The chain is built from TRBV5-6 and TRBJ1-5; D may be TRBD1 (6 bases). CDR3 sequence reads: CASSRRGYSNQPQHF. In DNA, the CDR3 is TGTGCCAGCAGCCGCAGGGGATATAGCAATCAGCCCCAGCATTTT.